The rows below give T cell receptor beta chains drawn from one sample of a study of T cell responses to AZD1222 COVID-19 vaccine. Assay: immunoSEQ multiplex PCR; the TCRdb copy retains only in-frame clones and omits some. The data contain 110,000 to 150,000 clones, around 90% of them singletons. Sample: peripheral blood, taken on day 0 of AZD1222 vaccination. The source of these receptors is an adult in good health. The CDR3 runs from the conserved cysteine through the conserved F or W. The D gene is left open where the match is weak. The listing skips clone size in some rows; elsewhere it reads once, few, many or a size class.

v_call	j_call	d_call	clone_size	cdr3_nt	cdr3_aa
TRBV5-1	TRBJ2-1	-	-	TGCGCCAGCAGCGCAACACAACAAAATGAGCAGTTCTTC	CASSATQQNEQFF
TRBV15	TRBJ2-3	TRBD1	-	TGTGCCACCAGCAGAGCGTTGACAGGGTCAGATACGCAGTATTTT	CATSRALTGSDTQYF
TRBV6-5	TRBJ2-1	-	-	TGTGCCAGCAGTTACTATTACAATGAGCAGTTCTTC	CASSYYYNEQFF
TRBV30	TRBJ1-2	-	-	TGTGCCTGGAGTAGCAGCTATGGCTACACCTTC	CAWSSSYGYTF
TRBV29-1	TRBJ2-2	-	-	TGCAGCGTTGATAGGCAGAACACCGGGGAGCTGTTTTTT	CSVDRQNTGELFF
TRBV5-1	TRBJ2-1	-	once	TGCGCCAGCAGCTTGGGGGACACAACCTACAATGAGCAGTTCTTC	CASSLGDTTYNEQFF
TRBV4-2	TRBJ2-7	-	once	TGTGCCAGCAGCCAAGAGGCCCCGCCCTTCGCCTACGAGCAGTACTTC	CASSQEAPPFAYEQYF
TRBV5-8	TRBJ1-6	TRBD1	-	TGTGCCAGCAGCTTGCCTAGAACAGGGGTTCGTTCACCCCTCCACTTT	CASSLPRTGVRSPLHF
TRBV2	TRBJ2-7	TRBD1	-	TGTGCCAGCAGTGGGTCAGGGGGCAATCATGACGAGCAGTACTTC	CASSGSGGNHDEQYF
TRBV7-6	TRBJ2-1	TRBD2	-	TGTGCCAGCAGCTTGGGGACTAGCGGGAGGGAAAATGAGCAGTTCTTC	CASSLGTSGRENEQFF
TRBV19	TRBJ2-7	TRBD1	-	TGTGCCAGTAGGAAAGGGACAGGGCGGTACGAGCAGTACTTC	CASRKGTGRYEQYF
TRBV30	TRBJ1-2	-	-	TGTGCCTGGAGTGACTTAGGCTACACCTTC	CAWSDLGYTF
TRBV19	TRBJ1-3	-	-	TGTGCCAGTAGTATCTCTACGGGCCCTCCAGGAAACACCATATATTTT	CASSISTGPPGNTIYF
TRBV6-1	TRBJ2-3	TRBD2	few	TGTGCCAGCAGTGAATTGGTAGAGACTAGCGGGAGCACAGATACGCAGTATTTT	CASSELVETSGSTDTQYF
TRBV2	TRBJ2-1	-	-	TGTGCCAGCATCGCGAATAGCGTGGGGATATACAATGAGCAGTTCTTC	CASIANSVGIYNEQFF
TRBV6-5	TRBJ1-2	TRBD1	-	TGTGCCAGCAGTTATGATAGACAGGGGGGTGGAGGCTACACCTTC	CASSYDRQGGGGYTF